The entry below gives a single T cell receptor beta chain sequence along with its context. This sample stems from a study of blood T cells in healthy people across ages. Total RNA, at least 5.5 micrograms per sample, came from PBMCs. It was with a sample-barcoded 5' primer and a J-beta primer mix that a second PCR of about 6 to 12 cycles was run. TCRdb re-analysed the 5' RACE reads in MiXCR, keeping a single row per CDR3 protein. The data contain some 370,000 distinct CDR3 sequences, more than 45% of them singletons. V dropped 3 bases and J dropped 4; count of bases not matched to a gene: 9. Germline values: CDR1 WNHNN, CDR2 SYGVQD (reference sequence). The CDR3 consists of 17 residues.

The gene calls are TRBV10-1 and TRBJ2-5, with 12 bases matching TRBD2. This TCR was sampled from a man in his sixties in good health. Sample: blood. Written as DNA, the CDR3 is TGCGCCAGCAGTGAAGCTAGCGGGGGGGCCCGGGGAGAGACCCAGTACTTC. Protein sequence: CASSEASGGARGETQYF.